This T cell receptor (beta chain) emerged from a study of beta chain features in type 1 diabetes. Study-level points and caveats: In every one of the four CD4+ subsets, TCRB CDR3s were moderately but significantly shorter in Type 1 diabetes patients.

Comment on this clone: Its antigen is unidentified.

As every portion of the isolated RNA was reverse transcribed, the sequencing read expressed TCRB transcripts. Measured with immunoSEQ multiplex PCR; TCRdb has only the in-frame clones, and not every one. The sample yields some 70,000 clones, approximately 50% seen once. Deletions cut 2 bases from V and 0 bases from J, with 5 bases between. Germline lookup yields CDR1 KGHSH and CDR2 LQKENI. The length of the CDR3 is 15 residues. This TCR derives from a man aged 25 to 40 with type 1 diabetes. The chain is built from TRBV18 and TRBJ2-6; unclear D gene. The sequenced sample consisted of central memory CD4+ T cells from blood. In nucleotides, the CDR3 is TGTGCCAGCTCACCAGCCAGCTCTGGGGCCAACGTCCTGACTTTC. Translation gives CASSPASSGANVLTF.